The 25 T cell receptor beta chains in this list originate from one sample, sequenced in a study of tumor and adjacent non-tumor tissue in lung cancer. The template was RNA from unsorted bulk tissue. Distant lung tissue was collected more than 3 cm away from the tumor edge. The library came from three nested PCR rounds adapted from ARM-PCR protocols. Using its own MiXCR run on the multiplex PCR reads, TCRdb lists one record per CDR3 protein. Of more than 45,000 distinct CDR3 sequences detected, 60% to 80% appear once; the ten largest clones hold 23%. The sequencing sample was made of distant non-tumor lung tissue. The receptors derive from a woman aged 55-70 years with non-small cell lung cancer.

The V and J genes are TRBV4-1 and TRBJ1-1, with 7 bases lining up with TRBD1. Germline loops: CDR1 MGHRA, CDR2 YSYEKL. V lost 1 base, J lost 6 bases, and 8 bases stayed unmatched. The length of the CDR3 is 15 residues. The CDR3 region has the DNA TGCGCCAGCAGCCAAGGACAGGGCGCTAGGGCTGAAGCTTTCTTT. Translation gives CASSQGQGARAEAFF.

To note about this clonotype: Without the conserved terminal phenylalanine or tryptophan, this CDR3 likely stems from a read error. This chain joins TRBV5-5 and TRBJ2-3; 7 nucleotides match TRBD2. CDR3 size: 15 residues. The germline gives CDR1 SGHKS, CDR2 YYEKEE (reference sequence). DNA of the CDR3: TGTGCCAGCAACTGGGGGGGAGTGACCACAGATACACAGTATTAT. Translation gives CASNWGGVTTDTQYY.

This clonotype was detected once. A clone one base away is much larger, so this may be a read error. V gene TRBV6-4 combines with J gene TRBJ2-5; 9 nucleotides align to TRBD2. From germline, CDR1 is MRHNA and CDR2 SNTAGT. This CDR3 is 15 amino acids long. CDR3 sequence (DNA): TGTACCAGCAGTGTTCGCGGGGGGGACCAAGAGACCCAGTACTTC. Translated: CTSSVRGGDQETQYF.

The sample holds many counts of this clonotype. The gene calls are TRBV7-9 and TRBJ1-1, with 8 bases lining up with TRBD1. This CDR3 has 14 residues. Germline CDR1 reads SEHNR; CDR2 reads FQNEAQ (reference sequence). The ends lost 3 bases at V and 2 bases at J; junction bases unmatched: 2. The DNA of the CDR3 is TGTGCCAGCAGCTTGGGACAGGTCAACACTGAAGCTTTCTTT. Its protein product is CASSLGQVNTEAFF.

The table lists this clonotype with a few counts. Possible read error: a much larger clone is one base away. The DNA for the CDR3 is TGTGCCAGCAGCTTAGCGCACTTACAGGGGACTGAAGCTTTCTTT. It codes for CASSLAHLQGTEAFF. The chain uses TRBV11-2 and TRBJ1-1; the match to TRBD1 covers 7 bases. This CDR3 contains 15 residues. In germline, CDR1 is SGHAT, CDR2 FQNNGV. V shed 1 base, J shed 5 bases, and the junction held 7 bases outside the gene matches.

Regarding this clonotype: An end of the junction differs from the germline gene, which may be a read error. This rearrangement joins TRBV29-1 to TRBJ2-3, with unresolved D. This CDR3 region has 15 residues. From germline, CDR1 is SQVTM and CDR2 ANQGSEA. This CDR3 is CSAMKDSSSTDTQFF. The CDR3 region has the DNA TGCAGCGCAATGAAGGATAGTTCGAGCACAGATACGCAGTTTTTT.

This clonotype was counted between two and nine times. It may be a read error: a sequence one base away is much more abundant. V gene TRBV28 combines with J gene TRBJ2-1, with D unclear. The germline V gene encodes CDR1 MDHEN and CDR2 SYDVKM. The V end was cut by 6 bases, the J end by 7 bases, with 13 bases between. The CDR3 has 13 amino acids. CDR3 sequence (DNA): TGTGCCAGCAGGGCCTCCCGACGGAATGAGCAGTTCTTC. Translation: CASRASRRNEQFF. Filled out from reference TRBV28 and TRBJ2-1, the complete variable domain reads DVKVTQSSRYLVKRTGEKVFLECVQDMDHENMFWYRQDPGLGLRLIYFSYDVKMKEKGDIPEGYSVSREKKERFSLILESASTNQTSMYLCASRASRRNEQFFGPGTRLTVL.

A remark on this clonotype: A read error may be the cause here, since a much bigger clone is one base away. The chain joins TRBV20-1 to TRBJ2-5, with no clear D. Germline V lookup: CDR1 DFQATT, CDR2 SNEGSKA (reference sequence). This CDR3 comprises 16 residues. Trimming left V 1 base short and J 8 bases short, with 23 bases between. In DNA form, the CDR3 reads TGCAGTGCTAGAGCTAGGTTTGGGTTAGCCGATGATACCCAGTACTTC. Translated, it gives CSARARFGLADDTQYF.

This clonotype occurred a few times. A clone one base away is much larger, so this may be a read error. The V gene is TRBV30, the J gene TRBJ1-6; 7 bases match TRBD1. The CDR3 runs 13 residues. The germline gives CDR1 GTSNPN, CDR2 SVGIG (reference sequence). The CDR3 DNA follows: TGTGCCGCTCAGGGGGAATATAATTCACCCTTCCACTTT. It encodes CAAQGEYNSPFHF.

On this clonotype: Germline is not matched at one junction end, which may reflect a read error. V is TRBV29-1 and J is TRBJ1-2, with 7 nucleotides matching TRBD1. CDR3 length: 17 amino acids. Germline V gene lookup returns CDR1 SQVTM and CDR2 ANQGSEA. The CDR3 DNA is TGCAACGTTGAAAGCGTGCCGGGACAGCCATCTCCTTGGGGCTACACCTTC. It is translated as CNVESVPGQPSPWGYTF.

The chain carries TRBV12-3 or TRBV12-4 and TRBJ2-7; perhaps D is TRBD1 or TRBD2 (5 bases each). The CDR3 runs to 13 residues. Trimming pared 8 bases from V and 4 bases from J, leaving 15 bases between. In DNA form, the CDR3 reads TGTGCCAGCCTTGGGGGAGCATCATACGAGCAGTACTTC. Translation: CASLGGASYEQYF.

As to this clonotype: The junction departs from the called germline gene at one end, perhaps through a read error. The CDR3 region is CAGSYGTGRYIEAFF. Written as DNA, the CDR3 is TGTGCCGGCAGCTATGGGACAGGGAGATACATTGAAGCTTTCTTT. The chain links TRBV11-2 to TRBJ1-1, with 9 bases identical to TRBD1. The germline CDR1 and CDR2 sequences are SGHAT and FQNNGV. This CDR3 is 15 amino acids long. The complete variable domain, with remaining parts taken from reference TRBV11-2 and TRBJ1-1, reads EAGVAQSPRYKIIEKRQSVAFWCNPISGHATLYWYQQILGQGPKLLIQFQNNGVVDDSQLPKDRFSAERLKGVDSTLKIQPAKLEDSAVYLCAGSYGTGRYIEAFFGQGTRLTVV.

This clonotype has only one observation. A read error may produce the germline difference seen at one junction end. The genes are TRBV6-5 and TRBJ2-3; D unresolved. The length of the CDR3 is 14 residues. Germline CDR1 MNHEY, CDR2 SVGAGI. In DNA, the CDR3 is TGTGCTAGCAGTTACTCGAGACATATAGATGCGCAGTATTTT. Its protein is CASSYSRHIDAQYF.

This clonotype was seen a single time. A junction boundary mismatches the germline segment, possibly from a read error. The chain employs TRBV5-1 and TRBJ1-4, with TRBD1 as a possible D gene (5 bases). Germline V lookup: CDR1 SGHRS, CDR2 YFSETQ. The CDR3 totals 18 residues. CDR3 DNA sequence: TGCGTCAGCAGCTTGGAAATGGGGCCCTTTGCAACTAATGAAAGACTGTTTTTT. Translating gives CVSSLEMGPFATNERLFF. Full variable domain (rest looked up from reference TRBV5-1 and TRBJ1-4): KAGVTQTPRYLIKTRGQQVTLSCSPISGHRSVSWYQQTPGQGLQFLFEYFSETQRNKGNFPGRFSGRQFSNSRSEMNVSTLELGDSALYLCVSSLEMGPFATNERLFFGSGTQLSVL.

Comment on this clonotype: The CDR3 carries no conserved terminal phenylalanine or tryptophan, so it likely arises from a read error. The DNA is omitted, as the CDR3 cannot be located on it reliably, and the CDR3 follows TCRdb's listing. The chain uses TRBV6-2 or TRBV6-3 and TRBJ1-1; the table names TRBD1, a call not compared with the DNA. In germline, CDR1 is MNHEY, CDR2 SVGEGT. The CDR3 is 12 residues long, ends included. CDR3 sequence reads: CARSIGPGEAFS.

Concerning this clonotype itself: This CDR3 is missing its conserved last phenylalanine or tryptophan, likely due to a read error. It is unclear where the CDR3 begins or ends on the DNA, so no DNA is shown, and the CDR3 is as TCRdb lists it. The chain recombines TRBV6-2 or TRBV6-3 with TRBJ2-2. CDR1 MNHEY and CDR2 SVGEGT come from the germline V gene. The CDR3 spans 17 amino acids, including both terminal residues. CDR3 sequence reads: CASSYTQQRTNTGEPFS.

This clonotype was seen at least ten times. The V call is TRBV28, the J call TRBJ2-4; D possibly corresponds to TRBD2 (7 bases). The CDR3 extends over 13 amino acids. Germline CDR1 and CDR2: MDHEN and SYDVKM. Trimming took off 3 bases at V and 8 bases at J, with 11 bases between the two ends. In DNA, the CDR3 is TGTGCCAGCAGTTTCGGGGAGGGGGACATTCAGTACTTC. Residues: CASSFGEGDIQYF.

This clonotype appeared a few times. Possible read error: a much larger clone is one base away. J is TRBJ1-4 and V is TRBV6-2 or TRBV6-3; tentatively, D is TRBD1 (5 bases). V was cut by 8 bases and J by 8 bases, with 12 bases left in between. The CDR3 is 12 residues long. CDR1 is MNHEY, CDR2 SVGEGT, per germline. Written as DNA, the CDR3 is TGTGCCAGCCGGGACTGCCAGGAAAAACTGTTTTTT. Amino acid sequence: CASRDCQEKLFF.

With respect to this clonotype: As the CDR3 is not closed by the conserved phenylalanine or tryptophan, this likely results from a read error. This chain joins TRBV4-3 and TRBJ1-1, with 8 positions matching TRBD1. Germline V gene lookup returns CDR1 LGHNA and CDR2 YSLEER. This CDR3 comprises 15 residues. CDR3: CASSETGGHGTEAFV. The CDR3 DNA follows: TGCGCTAGCAGCGAAACAGGGGGGCATGGGACTGAAGCTTTCGTT.

A note on this clonotype: The junction departs from the called germline gene at one end, perhaps through a read error. The chain employs TRBV23-1 and TRBJ2-5; tentative D call: TRBD1 (6 bases). TRBV23-1 is annotated as an ORF whose role is uncertain. CDR3 length: 16 amino acids. The CDR3, as DNA: TGTGCCAGCAGTCAGTTGTGGACAGCAACTAAAGAGACCCAGTACTTC. As protein: CASSQLWTATKETQYF.

Worth noting for this clonotype: An end of the junction does not agree with germline; a read error may underlie this. The CDR3 protein is CASQGQERYGYAF. The CDR3 region has the DNA TGTGCTAGCCAAGGGCAGGAACGCTATGGCTACGCCTTC. This chain links TRBV28 with TRBJ1-2; D not resolved. The CDR3 is 13 amino acids. The germline V gene has CDR1 MDHEN and CDR2 SYDVKM.

The chain carries TRBV4-3 and TRBJ2-7; no definite D call. The CDR3 is 15 residues long. Germline V gene data show CDR1 as LGHNA and CDR2 as YSLEER. CDR3 loop: CAISQDRQESAEQYF. The CDR3 DNA sequence: TGCGCGATCAGCCAAGACCGGCAGGAGTCTGCGGAGCAGTACTTC.

Remarks on this clonotype: The junction does not match germline at one end; this may be a read error. The chain is built from TRBV5-6 and TRBJ2-3; D gene ambiguous. This CDR3 region has 14 residues. Germline CDR1 is SGHDT and CDR2 is YYEEEE. The CDR3 nucleotides read TGTGACAGCAGCTTGGGAAGCCCCATAGATACGCAGTATTTT. It codes for CDSSLGSPIDTQYF.

This clonotype showed up just once. This chain links TRBV6-2 or TRBV6-3 with TRBJ2-7; D unresolved. Trimming removed 3 bases from V and 9 bases from J, with 18 bases in between. Germline CDR1 MNHEY, CDR2 SVGEGT. This CDR3 region has 14 residues. This CDR3 is CASSYQVDKRRQYF. The CDR3 DNA follows: TGTGCCAGCAGTTATCAAGTTGACAAGCGCAGGCAGTACTTC.

With respect to this clonotype: This may come from a read error, since a much larger clone is one base off. The rearrangement uses TRBV20-1 and TRBJ1-2; D gene uncertain. The CDR3 spans 12 residues. CDR1 and CDR2 (germline): DFQATT, SNEGSKA (reference sequence). The CDR3 reads CSGRTPNYGYTF. CDR3 in DNA: TGCAGTGGTAGAACTCCTAACTATGGCTACACCTTC.